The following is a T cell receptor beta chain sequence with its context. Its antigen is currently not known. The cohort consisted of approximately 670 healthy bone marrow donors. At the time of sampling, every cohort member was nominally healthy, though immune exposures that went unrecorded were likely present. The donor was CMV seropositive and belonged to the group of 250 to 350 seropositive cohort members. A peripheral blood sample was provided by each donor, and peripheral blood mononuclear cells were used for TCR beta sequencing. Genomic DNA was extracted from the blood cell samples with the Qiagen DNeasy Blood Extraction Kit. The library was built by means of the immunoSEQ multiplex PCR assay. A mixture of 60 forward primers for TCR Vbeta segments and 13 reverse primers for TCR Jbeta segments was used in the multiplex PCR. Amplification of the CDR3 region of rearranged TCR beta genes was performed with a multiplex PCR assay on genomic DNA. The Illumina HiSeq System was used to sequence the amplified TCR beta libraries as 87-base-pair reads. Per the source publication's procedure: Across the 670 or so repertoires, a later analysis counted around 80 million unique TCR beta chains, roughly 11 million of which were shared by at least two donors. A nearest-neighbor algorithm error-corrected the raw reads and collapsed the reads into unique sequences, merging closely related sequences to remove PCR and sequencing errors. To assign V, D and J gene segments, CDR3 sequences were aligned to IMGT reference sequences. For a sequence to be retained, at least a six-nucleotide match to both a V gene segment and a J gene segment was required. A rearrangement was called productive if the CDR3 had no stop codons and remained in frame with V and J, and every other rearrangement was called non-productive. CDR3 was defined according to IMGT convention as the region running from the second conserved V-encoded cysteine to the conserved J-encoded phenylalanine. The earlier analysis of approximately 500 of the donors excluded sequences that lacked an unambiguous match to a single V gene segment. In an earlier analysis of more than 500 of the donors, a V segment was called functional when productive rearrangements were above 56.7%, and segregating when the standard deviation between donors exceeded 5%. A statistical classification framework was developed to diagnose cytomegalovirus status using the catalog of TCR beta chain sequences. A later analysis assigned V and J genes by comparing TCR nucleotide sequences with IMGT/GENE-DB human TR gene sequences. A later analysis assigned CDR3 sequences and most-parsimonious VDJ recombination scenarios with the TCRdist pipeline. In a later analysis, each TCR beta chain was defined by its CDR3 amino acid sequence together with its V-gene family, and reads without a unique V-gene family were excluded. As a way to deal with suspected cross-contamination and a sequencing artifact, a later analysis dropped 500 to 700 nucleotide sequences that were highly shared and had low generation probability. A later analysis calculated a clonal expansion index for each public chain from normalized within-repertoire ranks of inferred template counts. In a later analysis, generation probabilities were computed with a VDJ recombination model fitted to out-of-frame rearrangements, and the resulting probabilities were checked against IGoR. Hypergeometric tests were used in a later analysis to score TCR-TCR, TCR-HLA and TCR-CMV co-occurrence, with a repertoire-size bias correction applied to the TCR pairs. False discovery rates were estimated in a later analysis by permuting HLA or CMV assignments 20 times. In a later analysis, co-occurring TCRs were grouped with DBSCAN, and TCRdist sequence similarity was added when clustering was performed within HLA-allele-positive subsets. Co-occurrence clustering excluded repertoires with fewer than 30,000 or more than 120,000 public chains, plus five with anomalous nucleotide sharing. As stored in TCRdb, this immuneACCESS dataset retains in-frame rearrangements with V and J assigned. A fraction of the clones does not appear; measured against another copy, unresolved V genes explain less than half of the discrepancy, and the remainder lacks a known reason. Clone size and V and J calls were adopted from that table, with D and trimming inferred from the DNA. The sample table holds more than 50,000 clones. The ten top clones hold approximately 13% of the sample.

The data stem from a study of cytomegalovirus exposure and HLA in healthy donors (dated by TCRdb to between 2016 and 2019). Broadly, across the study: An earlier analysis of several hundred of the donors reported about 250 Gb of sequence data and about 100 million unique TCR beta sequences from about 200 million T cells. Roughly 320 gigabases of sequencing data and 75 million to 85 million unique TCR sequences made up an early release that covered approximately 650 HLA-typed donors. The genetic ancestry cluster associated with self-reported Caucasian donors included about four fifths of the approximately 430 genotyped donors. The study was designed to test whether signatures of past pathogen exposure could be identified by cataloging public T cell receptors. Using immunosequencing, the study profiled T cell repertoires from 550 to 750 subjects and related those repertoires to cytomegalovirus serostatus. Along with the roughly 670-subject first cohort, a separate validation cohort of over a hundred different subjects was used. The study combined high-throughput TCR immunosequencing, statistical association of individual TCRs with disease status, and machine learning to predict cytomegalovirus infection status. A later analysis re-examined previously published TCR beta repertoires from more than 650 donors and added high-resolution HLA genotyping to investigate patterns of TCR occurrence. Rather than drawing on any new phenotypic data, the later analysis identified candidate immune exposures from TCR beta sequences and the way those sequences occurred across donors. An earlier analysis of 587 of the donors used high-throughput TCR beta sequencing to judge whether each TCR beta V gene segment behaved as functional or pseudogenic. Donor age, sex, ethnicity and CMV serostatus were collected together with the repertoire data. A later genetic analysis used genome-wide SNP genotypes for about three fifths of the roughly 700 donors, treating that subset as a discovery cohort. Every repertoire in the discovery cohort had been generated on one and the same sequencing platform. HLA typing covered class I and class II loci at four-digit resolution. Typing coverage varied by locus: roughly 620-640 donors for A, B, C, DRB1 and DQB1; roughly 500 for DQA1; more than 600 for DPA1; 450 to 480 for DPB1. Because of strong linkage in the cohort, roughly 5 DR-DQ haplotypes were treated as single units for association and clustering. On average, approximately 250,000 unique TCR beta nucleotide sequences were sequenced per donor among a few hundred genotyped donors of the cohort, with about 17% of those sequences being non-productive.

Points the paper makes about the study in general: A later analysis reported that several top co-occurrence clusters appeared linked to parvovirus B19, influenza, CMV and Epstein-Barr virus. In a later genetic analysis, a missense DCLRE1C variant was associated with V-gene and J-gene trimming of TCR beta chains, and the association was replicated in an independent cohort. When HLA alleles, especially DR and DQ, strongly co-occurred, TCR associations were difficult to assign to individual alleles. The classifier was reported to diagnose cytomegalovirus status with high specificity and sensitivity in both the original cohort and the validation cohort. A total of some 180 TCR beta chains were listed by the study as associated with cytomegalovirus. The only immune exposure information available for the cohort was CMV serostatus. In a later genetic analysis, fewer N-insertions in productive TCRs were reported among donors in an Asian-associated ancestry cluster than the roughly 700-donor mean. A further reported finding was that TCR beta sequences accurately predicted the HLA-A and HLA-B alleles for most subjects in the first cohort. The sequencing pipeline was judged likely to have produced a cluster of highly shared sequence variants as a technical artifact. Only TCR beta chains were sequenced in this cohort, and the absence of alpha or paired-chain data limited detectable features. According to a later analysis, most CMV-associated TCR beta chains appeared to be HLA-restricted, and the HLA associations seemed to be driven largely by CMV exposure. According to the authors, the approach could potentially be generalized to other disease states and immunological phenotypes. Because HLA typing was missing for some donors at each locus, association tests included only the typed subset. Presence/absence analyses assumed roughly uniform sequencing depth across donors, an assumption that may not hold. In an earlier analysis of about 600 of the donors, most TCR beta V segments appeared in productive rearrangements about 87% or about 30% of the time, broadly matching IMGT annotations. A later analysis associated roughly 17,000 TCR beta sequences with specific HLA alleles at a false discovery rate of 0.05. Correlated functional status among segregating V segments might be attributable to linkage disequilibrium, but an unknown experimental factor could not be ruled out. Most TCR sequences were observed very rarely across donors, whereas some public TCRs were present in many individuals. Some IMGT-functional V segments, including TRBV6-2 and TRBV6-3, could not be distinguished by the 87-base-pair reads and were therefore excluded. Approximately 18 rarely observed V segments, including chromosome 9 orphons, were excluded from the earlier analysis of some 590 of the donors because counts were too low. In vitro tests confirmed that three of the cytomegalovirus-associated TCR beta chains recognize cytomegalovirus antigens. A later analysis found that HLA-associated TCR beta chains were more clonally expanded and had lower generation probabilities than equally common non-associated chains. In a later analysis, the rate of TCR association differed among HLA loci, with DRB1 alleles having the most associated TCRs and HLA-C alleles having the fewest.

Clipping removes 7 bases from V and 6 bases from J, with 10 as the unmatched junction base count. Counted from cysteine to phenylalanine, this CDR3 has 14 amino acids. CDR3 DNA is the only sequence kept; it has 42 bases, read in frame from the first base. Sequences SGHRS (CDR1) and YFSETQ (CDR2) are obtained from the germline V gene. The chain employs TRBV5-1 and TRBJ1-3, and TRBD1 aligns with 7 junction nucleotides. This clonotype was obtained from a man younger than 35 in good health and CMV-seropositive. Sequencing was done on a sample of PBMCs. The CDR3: CASRTLTGANTIYF. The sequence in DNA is TGCGCCAGCCGTACTTTAACAGGGGCAAACACCATATATTTT.